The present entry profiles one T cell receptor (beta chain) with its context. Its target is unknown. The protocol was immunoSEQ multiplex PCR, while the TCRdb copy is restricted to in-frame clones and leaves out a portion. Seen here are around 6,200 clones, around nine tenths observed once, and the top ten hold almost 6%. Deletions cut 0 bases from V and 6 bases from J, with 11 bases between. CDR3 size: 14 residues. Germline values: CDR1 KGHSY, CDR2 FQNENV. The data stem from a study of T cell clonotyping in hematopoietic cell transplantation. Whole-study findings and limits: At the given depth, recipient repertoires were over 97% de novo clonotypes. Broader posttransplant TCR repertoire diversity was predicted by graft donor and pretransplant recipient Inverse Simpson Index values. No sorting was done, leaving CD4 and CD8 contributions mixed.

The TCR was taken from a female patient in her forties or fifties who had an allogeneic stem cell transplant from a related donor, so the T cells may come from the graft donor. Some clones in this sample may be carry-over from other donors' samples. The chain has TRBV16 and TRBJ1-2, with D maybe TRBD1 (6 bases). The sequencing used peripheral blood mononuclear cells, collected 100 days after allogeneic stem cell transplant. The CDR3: CASSQSIRGNGYTF. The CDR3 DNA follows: TGTGCCAGCAGCCAATCGATAAGGGGGAATGGCTACACCTTC.